This entry is about one TCR beta chain. What it recognizes is unknown. The method was immunoSEQ multiplex PCR; TCRdb's version includes in-frame clones alone and lacks a portion of them. The sample consists of around 45,000 clones, 70% to 80% of them appearing once. Isolating CD4+ T cells followed approximately ten days of culture. By PCR, the person was confirmed to have had SARS-CoV-2 infection between March and December 2020. The germline gives CDR1 SNHLY, CDR2 FYNNEI. The CDR3 spans 14 residues. Trimming shortened V by 1 base and J by 11 bases, and 17 bases separated the two germline ends. The data originate from a study of vaccination effects on CD4 cells after COVID-19.

The clonotype comes from a human donor who had a prior SARS-CoV-2 infection. The sample consisted of CD4+ T cells from PBMCs cultured without peptide, taken before COVID-19 vaccination. This sequence joins TRBV2 and TRBJ1-1, with a weak D call TRBD1 (6 bases). CDR3 nucleotide sequence: TGTGCCAGCAGTGAAGAAGGGGGGGAATCAGACGCTTTCTTT. Translating it yields CASSEEGGESDAFF.